This is a list of T cell receptor beta chains from one sample in a study of shared clonotypes between healthy human individuals. Profiling relied on immunoSEQ multiplex PCR, and the TCRdb table lists in-frame clones only, not all of them. The top ten clones hold 10% to 13% of a sample with about 330,000 clones, roughly 70% of them seen once. Sequencing was performed on memory CD4+ T cells sorted from blood. The receptor source for this set is a man aged 30 to 45 in good health. Both conserved end residues are part of each CDR3. D genes are given only for firm matches. The size of a clone is reported for some rows only, either as once, few or many, or as a class for expanded clones.

cdr3_nt	cdr3_aa	clone_size	v_call	j_call	d_call
TGCGCCAGCAGCGCCCTCCCGGGAGTAGACGGCTACACCTTC	CASSALPGVDGYTF	many	TRBV5-1	TRBJ1-2	-
TGCGCCAGCAGTCAAACCACAGGGGCGGAGGACACTGAAGCTTTCTTT	CASSQTTGAEDTEAFF	-	TRBV23-1	TRBJ1-1	TRBD1
TGCAGCGTTCAATCGGGGGATGAGCAGTTCTTC	CSVQSGDEQFF	-	TRBV29-1	TRBJ2-1	-
TGTGCCAGCAGCTTAGGGGCCGCGCAGTATTTT	CASSLGAAQYF	-	TRBV7-2	TRBJ2-3	-
TGTGCCAGCAACACAGGGGGTGGCACCGGGGAGCTGTTTTTT	CASNTGGGTGELFF	-	TRBV5-6	TRBJ2-2	TRBD1
TGTGCCAGCTCACCACGAGGGGGGCCCGGGGAGCTGTTTTTT	CASSPRGGPGELFF	-	TRBV18	TRBJ2-2	-
TGTGCCAGCAGTTTATCGCGCGGGACGGGGCAGTTCTTC	CASSLSRGTGQFF	-	TRBV27	TRBJ2-1	-
TGTGCCAGCAGGACCGGGGGGGCAGCCAGACCAGGGGAAAAACTGTTTTTT	CASRTGGAARPGEKLFF	-	TRBV2	TRBJ1-4	-
TGTGCCAGCAGCTGGACTTCTCAAGAGACCCAGTACTTC	CASSWTSQETQYF	-	TRBV7-2	TRBJ2-5	-
TGTGCCAGCCCCCCGGGACCCCACCGATACGAGCAGTACTTC	CASPPGPHRYEQYF	-	TRBV25-1	TRBJ2-7	-